The present entry profiles one TCR beta chain with its context. What it recognizes is unknown. Amplified TCR beta CDR3 regions were obtained using RNA transcripts as template. HTBI primers served in a first-round RT-PCR, which a second-round multiplex PCR followed. TCRdb passed the multiplex PCR reads through MiXCR, listing each CDR3 protein once. The table lists 680,000 or so distinct CDR3 sequences, roughly 20% of them singletons, with approximately 7% in the top ten. The data originate from a study of Graves' ophthalmopathy and Graves' hyperthyroidism. Study-wide points: Classification of ophthalmopathy versus stable hyperthyroidism by a 13-signature model yielded about 90% sensitivity and approximately 80% specificity.

Trimming took 1 base from V and 6 from J, leaving 13 bases between them. The germline CDR1 and CDR2 sequences are LGHDT and YNNKEL (reference sequence). The CDR3 has 15 amino acids. Stable hyperthyroid donors showed no ophthalmopathy during 18 months follow-up. Enrolled hyperthyroidism patients had a new diagnosis, a duration under 2 months, and an age of 18 to 65. Establishment of the diagnosis relied upon clinical symptoms, serum thyroxine, TRAb, thyroid ultrasound and orbital computed tomography. This clonotype originated in a woman between 18 and 29 years old with stable Graves' hyperthyroidism. Some clones in this sample may be carry-over from other donors' samples. The rearrangement links TRBV3-1 to TRBJ1-5; no reliable D call. Sequencing was done on a sample of peripheral blood. CDR3 sequence (DNA): TGTGCCAGCAGCCAAGGCCCCACCCCCATTCAGCCCCAGCATTTT. It encodes CASSQGPTPIQPQHF.